These 31 T cell receptor beta chains originate from one sample sequenced in a study of blood T cell repertoires in COVID-19. The protocol was immunoSEQ multiplex PCR, while the TCRdb copy is restricted to in-frame clones and leaves out a portion. The table shows approximately 100,000 clones, with 60% to 80% occurring only once. The sample was peripheral blood. These receptors all come from a human donor with acute or convalescent COVID-19. The donor label of this sample is uncertain.

J is TRBJ1-5 and V is TRBV6-1; 9 positions match TRBD1. Trimming cost V 4 bases and J 2 bases; bases outside gene matches: 6. Per the germline V gene, CDR1 is MNHNS and CDR2 is SASEGT. The CDR3 covers 16 residues. The CDR3: CASSAGQGKGNQPQHF. Here the CDR3 DNA reads TGTGCCAGCAGTGCTGGACAGGGGAAAGGCAATCAGCCCCAGCATTTT.

Only one count was recorded for this clone. The CDR3 coding sequence is TGTGCCAGCAGCTTCCGGCGGGGGGAGGAGACCCAGTACTTC. This translates into CASSFRRGEETQYF. The chain has TRBV5-4 and TRBJ2-5; 8 nucleotides match TRBD2. Germline loops: CDR1 SGHNT, CDR2 YYREEE (reference sequence). V shed 2 bases and J 5 bases; nucleotides not matched to a gene: 5. The CDR3 loop spans 14 amino acids.

This clone was counted a few times. V usage is TRBV6-2 or TRBV6-3 and J usage is TRBJ2-7; tentatively, D is TRBD1 (5 bases). The CDR3 has 16 amino acids. In germline, CDR1 is MNHEY, CDR2 SVGEGT. V lost 0 bases and J 0 bases, leaving 12 bases between the germline ends. Written as DNA, the CDR3 is TGTGCCAGCAGTTACTCCCATCGGACAAGCTCCTACGAGCAGTACTTC. Protein product: CASSYSHRTSSYEQYF.

The chain employs TRBV6-2 or TRBV6-3 and TRBJ1-1; 12 positions match TRBD1. Per germline, CDR1 MNHEY and CDR2 SVGEGT. Trimming took 3 bases from V and 2 from J; bases not matched to a gene: 16. CDR3 size: 20 residues. The CDR3 DNA follows: TGTGCCAGCAGTTATCACGGACCGGGACAGGGGGCTCGTGTAAACACTGAAGCTTTCTTT. Its translation is CASSYHGPGQGARVNTEAFF.

This clone has ten or more counts. The chain uses TRBV18 and TRBJ1-2; maybe TRBD1 (6 bases). The CDR3 has 16 amino acids. V was shortened by 6 bases and J by 3 bases, with 20 bases between the two germline ends. The germline V gene encodes CDR1 KGHSH and CDR2 LQKENI. Here the CDR3 reads CASSLQRGGGDYGYTF. CDR3 in DNA: TGTGCCAGCTCCCTCCAAAGAGGGGGGGGTGACTATGGCTACACCTTC.

V usage is TRBV28 and J usage is TRBJ1-6; D is undetermined. The V end lost 6 bases, the J end lost 6 bases, and 9 bases lay between the germline ends. The CDR3 contains 13 residues. CDR1 is MDHEN and CDR2 is SYDVKM in the germline V gene. CDR3 in DNA: TGTGCCAGCAGCCCGTCTCGTAATTCACCCCTCCACTTT. As protein: CASSPSRNSPLHF. Full variable domain (missing parts from reference TRBV28 and TRBJ1-6): DVKVTQSSRYLVKRTGEKVFLECVQDMDHENMFWYRQDPGLGLRLIYFSYDVKMKEKGDIPEGYSVSREKKERFSLILESASTNQTSMYLCASSPSRNSPLHFGNGTRLTVT.

In DNA, the CDR3 is TGTGCCACCAGTGATTCCGGACAGTTGCGGGAGCAGTACTTC. Its protein is CATSDSGQLREQYF. The J gene is TRBJ2-7, the V gene TRBV24-1; D might be TRBD1 (6 bases). Germline V gene sequence: CDR1 KGHDR, CDR2 SFDVKD. V was shortened by 2 bases and J by 7 bases, with 14 bases between the two germline ends. The CDR3 has 14 amino acids.

The DNA for the CDR3 is TGTGCCAGCAGCCTTACAGCAACGAACACTGAAGCTTTCTTT. It yields the protein CASSLTATNTEAFF. The chain recombines TRBV5-4 with TRBJ1-1; D not certain. This CDR3 is built from 14 residues. V was pared by 4 bases and J by 1 base, with 11 bases between. CDR1 is SGHNT, CDR2 YYREEE, per germline (reference sequence).

CDR3 DNA sequence: TGTGCCAGCACCGAGAGAGGGAGGGGCGCGAACACTGAAGCTTTCTTT. This translates into CASTERGRGANTEAFF. The chain uses TRBV7-9 and TRBJ1-1; possible D gene TRBD1, 5 bases. CDR1 and CDR2 from the germline V gene are SEHNR and FQNEAQ (reference sequence). V was cut by 7 bases and J by 1 base, with 19 bases left in between. This CDR3 is built from 16 residues.

The chain combines TRBV29-1 with TRBJ2-3; TRBD1 might be the D (6 bases). Trimming shortened V by 7 bases and J by 1 base, and 12 bases separated the two germline ends. Germline CDR1 is SQVTM and CDR2 is ANQGSEA. This CDR3 comprises 13 residues. DNA for the CDR3: TGCAGCGCCGGGACAATCGGCACAGATACGCAGTATTTT. Its protein product is CSAGTIGTDTQYF.

The V gene is TRBV15, the J gene TRBJ2-1; D is possibly TRBD1 (5 bases). V lost 2 bases to trimming and J lost 9 bases, with 17 bases between them. Germline V lookup: CDR1 LNHNV, CDR2 YYDKDF (reference sequence). This CDR3 has 15 residues. Here the CDR3 reads CATSRNRDSRPEQFF. The DNA for the CDR3 is TGTGCCACCAGCAGAAACAGAGACAGCAGGCCTGAGCAGTTCTTC.

This chain uses TRBV28 with TRBJ1-6, with TRBD1 identical over 10 bases. The germline V gene encodes CDR1 MDHEN and CDR2 SYDVKM. This CDR3 comprises 14 residues. The J segment lost 9 bases and the V segment lost 7 bases, leaving 6 bases of the junction unmatched. CDR3 region: CASKEGTGASPLHF. In nucleotides, the CDR3 is TGTGCCAGCAAAGAGGGGACAGGGGCTTCACCCCTCCACTTT.

The genes are TRBV30 and TRBJ1-2; D gene unclear. The CDR3 runs 15 residues. The germline V gene encodes CDR1 GTSNPN and CDR2 SVGIG (reference sequence). The germline V and J ends were trimmed by 6 bases and 4 bases, with 21 bases remaining between them. As DNA, the CDR3 is TGTGCCTGCCAACCGAGGCCGGCTGGGTCCTATGGCTACACCTTC. Translated, it gives CACQPRPAGSYGYTF.

V gene TRBV7-3 combines with J gene TRBJ2-5; D call uncertain. V shed 0 bases and J shed 3 bases, with 8 bases lying between them. This CDR3 region has 14 residues. Germline loops: CDR1 SGHTA, CDR2 FQGTGA. This CDR3 is CASSLTAVKETQYF. The CDR3 region has the DNA TGTGCCAGCAGCTTAACGGCGGTAAAAGAGACCCAGTACTTC.

The J gene is TRBJ2-7, the V gene TRBV6-6, with D possibly being TRBD1 (6 bases). The V end lost 2 bases, the J end lost 5 bases, and 16 bases lay between the germline ends. This CDR3 contains 15 residues. Germline values: CDR1 MNHNY, CDR2 SVGAGI (reference sequence). For the CDR3, the DNA is TGTGCCAGCAGTTACGGCTCAGGGGATCGCAACGAGCAGTACTTC. Residues: CASSYGSGDRNEQYF.

The chain links TRBV11-3 to TRBJ2-3, with D perhaps matching TRBD1 (5 bases). Trimming took off 3 bases at V and 5 bases at J, with 18 bases between the two ends. CDR1 is SGHNT, CDR2 YENEEA, per germline. CDR3 length: 16 residues. This CDR3 is CASSLIFTGQEDTQYF. Written as DNA, the CDR3 is TGTGCCAGCAGCTTGATCTTTACAGGCCAAGAAGATACGCAGTATTTT.

This sequence joins TRBV6-4 and TRBJ2-1; 9 bases line up with TRBD2. Germline-derived CDR1 and CDR2 are MRHNA and SNTAGT. V was clipped by 4 bases and J by 4 bases; unmatched bases: 8. The CDR3 consists of 16 residues. The CDR3 protein is CASSALAGGLYNEQFF. The DNA for the CDR3 is TGTGCCAGCAGTGCTTTGGCGGGGGGGTTATACAATGAGCAGTTCTTC.

The genes are TRBV5-1 and TRBJ2-3; TRBD2 might be the D (7 bases). The CDR3 spans 14 residues. V lost 5 bases and J 3 bases, leaving 13 bases between the germline ends. The germline CDR1 and CDR2 sequences are SGHRS and YFSETQ. CDR3: CASSRGAGTDTQYF. The CDR3 DNA reads TGCGCCAGCAGTCGGGGGGCCGGGACAGATACGCAGTATTTT. The full variable domain, with the rest looked up from reference TRBV5-1 and TRBJ2-3, is KAGVTQTPRYLIKTRGQQVTLSCSPISGHRSVSWYQQTPGQGLQFLFEYFSETQRNKGNFPGRFSGRQFSNSRSEMNVSTLELGDSALYLCASSRGAGTDTQYFGPGTRLTVL.

This sequence joins TRBV27 and TRBJ1-5; no clear D gene. The CDR3 is 11 residues long. Trimming left V 8 bases short and J 4 bases short, with 6 bases between. CDR1 is MNHEY and CDR2 is SMNVEV in the germline V gene (reference sequence). The CDR3 loop is CASGPNQPQHF. The CDR3 DNA reads as TGTGCCAGCGGCCCGAATCAGCCCCAGCATTTT.

The chain joins TRBV28 to TRBJ2-1; 10 nucleotides line up with TRBD1. V lost 5 bases, J lost 4 bases, and 8 bases stayed unmatched. From germline, CDR1 is MDHEN and CDR2 SYDVKM. The CDR3 is made up of 16 amino acids. CDR3 bases: TGTGCCAGCAGTCTAAGACAGGGGGCGAGATACAATGAGCAGTTCTTC. This translates into CASSLRQGARYNEQFF. Full variable domain (missing parts from reference TRBV28 and TRBJ2-1): DVKVTQSSRYLVKRTGEKVFLECVQDMDHENMFWYRQDPGLGLRLIYFSYDVKMKEKGDIPEGYSVSREKKERFSLILESASTNQTSMYLCASSLRQGARYNEQFFGPGTRLTVL.

This clone was observed a few times. This sequence joins TRBV11-2 and TRBJ2-7, with TRBD2 matching over 12 bases. Germline values: CDR1 SGHAT, CDR2 FQNNGV. This CDR3 spans 15 amino acids. The trim removed 1 base at V and 3 bases at J, leaving 1 base unmatched. The CDR3 DNA follows: TGTGCCAGCAGCTTAGGGACTAGCGGGAACTACGAGCAGTACGTC. Its protein product is CASSLGTSGNYEQYV.

This chain links TRBV6-5 with TRBJ1-3; D is ambiguous. The CDR3 spans 15 residues. Per the germline V gene, CDR1 is MNHEY and CDR2 is SVGAGI. Between the trimmed V and J ends, which lost 5 bases and 0 bases, there was a span of 11 bases. In DNA form, the CDR3 reads TGTGCCAGCAGTAACTTACAGAGCTCTGGAAACACCATATATTTT. Translated, it gives CASSNLQSSGNTIYF.

The sample holds one count of this clone. This chain joins TRBV3-1 (or the pseudogene TRBV3-2) and TRBJ2-3; a possible D gene is TRBD1 (5 bases). The germline V and J ends were trimmed by 4 bases and 5 bases, with 19 bases remaining between them. The CDR3 loop spans 16 amino acids. Germline CDR1 reads LGHDT; CDR2 reads YNNKEL (reference sequence). CDR3 nucleotide sequence: TGTGCCAGCAGCCCACACCCCCCTCTCACAGGAGATACGCAGTATTTT. Translating it yields CASSPHPPLTGDTQYF.

This clone showed up just once. The chain links TRBV18 to TRBJ1-1, with D possibly being TRBD1 (5 bases). The CDR3 runs 15 residues. V gave up 3 bases and J gave up 4 bases, with 15 bases separating them. From germline, CDR1 is KGHSH and CDR2 LQKENI. The CDR3 DNA reads TGTGCCAGCTCACCTACGACAGTTGGCGGCACTGAAGCTTTCTTT. Amino acids: CASSPTTVGGTEAFF.

This clone appeared a few times. This CDR3 is CASSSRTGGIYEQYV. CDR3 coding DNA: TGTGCCAGCAGCTCAAGGACAGGGGGGATCTACGAGCAGTACGTC. The chain uses TRBV5-5 and TRBJ2-7; 10 nucleotides align to TRBD1. The germline V gene has CDR1 SGHKS and CDR2 YYEKEE (reference sequence). V trimming: 3 bases; J trimming: 3 bases; junction bases outside the gene matches: 6. The CDR3 runs to 15 residues.

This sequence joins TRBV9 and TRBJ2-3; TRBD2 agrees at 11 bases. The junction had 12 bases not matched to a gene; V was cut back by 0 bases and J by 0 bases. Germline V gives CDR1 SGDLS, CDR2 YYNGEE. The CDR3 consists of 20 residues. CDR3 loop: CASSVGRLAGGLSSTDTQYF. DNA of the CDR3: TGTGCCAGCAGCGTAGGGAGGCTAGCGGGGGGACTATCTAGCACAGATACGCAGTATTTT.

V and J are TRBV11-3 and TRBJ2-7; D is ambiguous. Germline loops: CDR1 SGHNT, CDR2 YENEEA. This CDR3 has 15 residues. V lost 1 base and J 2 bases, leaving 12 bases between the germline ends. CDR3 amino acids: CASSLGASKTYEQYF. CDR3 coding DNA: TGTGCCAGCAGCTTAGGGGCCAGCAAAACCTACGAGCAGTACTTC. The full variable domain, its missing parts supplied by reference TRBV11-3 and TRBJ2-7, is EAGVVQSPRYKIIEKKQPVAFWCNPISGHNTLYWYLQNLGQGPELLIRYENEEAVDDSQLPKDRFSAERLKGVDSTLKIQPAELGDSAVYLCASSLGASKTYEQYFGPGTRLTVT.

The genes are TRBV30 and TRBJ1-6; D is ambiguous. The CDR3 has 12 amino acids. CDR1 is GTSNPN, CDR2 SVGIG, per germline (reference sequence). V lost 2 bases and J 10 bases, leaving 9 bases between the germline ends. CDR3: CAWSRADSPLHF. The CDR3 region has the DNA TGTGCCTGGAGTCGAGCGGACTCACCCCTCCACTTT. Together with reference TRBV30 and TRBJ1-6, the CDR3 gives the full variable domain: SQTIHQWPATLVQPVGSPLSLECTVEGTSNPNLYWYRQAAGRGLQLLFYSVGIGQISSEVPQNLSASRPQDRQFILSSKKLLLSDSGFYLCAWSRADSPLHFGNGTRLTVT.

Concerning this clone itself: At one end the junction does not follow the germline gene, possibly because of a read error. The rearrangement uses TRBV4-1 and TRBJ1-6, with D uncertain. The CDR3 runs 17 residues. The germline V gene encodes CDR1 MGHRA and CDR2 YSYEKL. CDR3 coding DNA: TGCGCCAGCAGCCCTACCCCCCCGCGGCGTCTAAATTCGCCCCTCCACTTT. Translating gives CASSPTPPRRLNSPLHF.

The chain recombines TRBV4-1 with TRBJ1-1; D not certain. V was pared by 0 bases and J by 5 bases, with 10 bases between. The germline V gene has CDR1 MGHRA and CDR2 YSYEKL. This CDR3 contains 14 residues. The CDR3 sequence: CASSQEWRKTEAFF. CDR3 nucleotide sequence: TGCGCCAGCAGCCAAGAGTGGAGGAAAACTGAAGCTTTCTTT.

The chain links TRBV24-1 to TRBJ1-1; 8 bases map to TRBD1. The V segment lost 8 bases and the J segment 6 bases; nucleotides outside the gene matches: 7. CDR3 length equals 13 residues. Germline CDR1 KGHDR, CDR2 SFDVKD. CDR3 sequence reads: CATTYRGKSEAFF. DNA for the CDR3: TGTGCCACCACATACAGGGGGAAGTCTGAAGCTTTCTTT.